Below are 25 T cell receptor beta chains sequenced from a single sample in a study of vaccination effects on CD4 cells after COVID-19 (dated by TCRdb to the early 2020s). These receptors have no known antigen. After more than 9 days of culture, CD4+ T cells were isolated with the EasySep CD4+ T cell isolation kit. Each participant received two doses of an mRNA SARS-CoV-2 vaccine, either BNT162b2 or mRNA-1273. The protocol used for the library was the immunoSEQ multiplex PCR assay. TCRdb obtained this table from immuneACCESS and retained in-frame rearrangements with V and J assigned. These tables miss some clones; where compared with another copy, unresolved V genes account for less than half of the shortfall, and the remainder is unexplained. The table for this sample lists approximately 70,000 clones; nearly 75% of them were counted only once. The ten largest make up more than 2% of the sample.

The specimen was CD4+ T cells from PBMCs cultured without peptide, collected after COVID-19 vaccination. Receptors originate from a human donor who received a COVID-19 vaccine.

This clone was detected only a few times. The chain combines TRBV19 with TRBJ2-7, with D unresolved. CDR1 and CDR2 from the germline V gene are LNHDA and SQIVND (reference sequence). V lost 4 bases and J lost 4, with 14 bases in between. The CDR3 loop spans 14 amino acids. CDR3 in amino acids: CASSRRPDGYEQYV. In DNA, the CDR3 is TGTGCCAGTAGTAGACGTCCCGACGGTTACGAGCAGTACGTC.

The V call is TRBV6-5, the J call TRBJ1-1, with 7 bases identical to TRBD1. The junction had 5 bases not matched to a gene; V was cut back by 6 bases and J by 4 bases. The germline V gene has CDR1 MNHEY and CDR2 SVGAGI. The CDR3 consists of 13 residues. The CDR3 DNA sequence: TGTGCCAGCAGAAGACAGGGAAGCACTGAAGCTTTCTTT. Translation gives CASRRQGSTEAFF.

This clone was detected only a few times. This sequence joins TRBV24-1 and TRBJ1-3; TRBD1 agrees at 7 bases. The germline gives CDR1 KGHDR, CDR2 SFDVKD. The CDR3 runs 13 residues. J gave up 9 bases and V 9 bases, and 10 bases lay outside the gene matches. The CDR3 sequence is CATQRDSQGTIYF. For the CDR3, the DNA is TGTGCCACCCAACGGGACAGTCAGGGCACCATATATTTT.

The CDR3 is CASSLRGAQGAQGQETQYF. The CDR3 DNA reads TGTGCCAGCAGCTTAAGAGGGGCACAGGGGGCCCAGGGGCAAGAGACCCAGTACTTC. This chain connects TRBV7-8 to TRBJ2-5; 9 bases are shared with TRBD1. After removal of 2 bases from V and 2 bases from J, the junction contained 15 bases not matched to a gene. The CDR3 sequence is 19 residues long. Germline V CDR1 and CDR2: SGHVS, FQNEAQ.

This sequence joins TRBV5-1 and TRBJ1-6, with D unresolved. The CDR3 is made up of 14 amino acids. Germline CDR1 reads SGHRS; CDR2 reads YFSETQ. Trimming left V 1 base short and J 7 bases short, with 9 bases between. CDR3 residues: CASSLWGANSPLHF. The CDR3 DNA reads as TGCGCCAGCAGCTTGTGGGGAGCGAATTCACCCCTCCACTTT.

The chain employs TRBV21-1 and TRBJ1-1; the table's D call TRBD1 went unverified against the DNA. TRBV21-1 is a listed pseudogene. The length of the CDR3 is 12 residues. In DNA, the CDR3 is TGTGCCAGCAGCAAAGGGGACAGTGAAGCTTTCTTT. Translation: CASSKGDSEAFF.

This clone was observed once. This chain links TRBV2 with TRBJ1-2; 7 bases agree with TRBD1. Germline CDR1 and CDR2: SNHLY and FYNNEI. The CDR3 spans 14 residues. V lost 6 bases, J lost 7 bases, and 11 bases stayed unmatched. This chain's CDR3 is CASRAGTEGPGYTF. The CDR3 bases are TGTGCCAGCAGGGCCGGGACAGAAGGCCCTGGCTACACCTTC.

J is TRBJ2-5 and V is TRBV3-1 (or the pseudogene TRBV3-2), with D possibly TRBD2 on 6 matching bases. Germline V gene data show CDR1 as LGHDT and CDR2 as YNNKEL (reference sequence). The ends were cut back, 6 bases at V and 5 bases at J, with 10 bases in the middle. This CDR3 region has 12 residues. The CDR3 region has the DNA TGTGCCAGCAGGAGCCGGGGGGAGACCCAGTACTTC. Its protein is CASRSRGETQYF.

This clone was counted only a few times. This chain links TRBV19 with TRBJ1-5; possibly TRBD1 for D (5 bases). Germline CDR1 reads LNHDA; CDR2 reads SQIVND (reference sequence). The CDR3 is made up of 16 amino acids. V dropped 4 bases and J dropped 7 bases, with 20 bases sitting between them. CDR3 in amino acids: CASSTTTRGTGQPQHF. The CDR3 DNA is TGTGCCAGTAGTACCACGACAAGGGGAACGGGGCAGCCCCAGCATTTT.

V is TRBV6-5 and J is TRBJ2-5; TRBD2 aligns across 11 bases. The V segment lost 7 bases and the J segment 4 bases; nucleotides outside the gene matches: 8. Per the germline V gene, CDR1 is MNHEY and CDR2 is SVGAGI. This CDR3 is 15 amino acids long. DNA of the CDR3: TGTGCCAGCATCCCGGGACTAGCGGCTCGAGAGACCCAGTACTTC. Encoded protein: CASIPGLAARETQYF.

The chain has TRBV18 and TRBJ2-5, with 7 bases identical to TRBD1. Unmatched junction bases numbered 5, after V lost 4 bases and J lost 3 bases. The CDR3 runs 14 residues. CDR1 is KGHSH and CDR2 is LQKENI in the germline V gene. The CDR3 nucleotides read TGTGCCAGCTCACTACAGGGGTATGAAGAGACCCAGTACTTC. Encoded protein: CASSLQGYEETQYF. The variable domain in full, completed from reference TRBV18 and TRBJ2-5, reads NAGVMQNPRHLVRRRGQEARLRCSPMKGHSHVYWYRQLPEEGLKFMVYLQKENIIDESGMPKERFSAEFPKEGPSILRIQQVVRGDSAAYFCASSLQGYEETQYFGPGTRLLVL.

CDR3 sequence (DNA): TGTGCCAGCAGCGCCCCCGGGACGGGCTCCTACGAGCAGTACGTC. Protein product: CASSAPGTGSYEQYV. The V call is TRBV5-4, the J call TRBJ2-7; D possibly matches TRBD1 or TRBD2 (5 bases each). The CDR3 has 15 amino acids. The V gene's germline CDR1 is SGHNT and CDR2 YYREEE (reference sequence). Trimming stripped 4 bases from V and 0 bases from J, with 14 bases between.

V and J are TRBV4-2 and TRBJ1-2, with D maybe TRBD1 (5 bases). CDR3 length: 15 residues. CDR1 and CDR2 (germline): LGHNA, YNFKEQ. Trimming stripped 4 bases from V and 0 bases from J, with 12 bases between. The CDR3 loop reads CASSPATATNYGYTF. The CDR3 bases are TGTGCCAGCAGCCCCGCGACAGCTACTAACTATGGCTACACCTTC.

This sequence joins TRBV29-1 and TRBJ2-2, with D perhaps matching TRBD1 (5 bases). The ends were cut back, 0 bases at V and 6 bases at J, with 14 bases in the middle. The CDR3 consists of 15 residues. CDR1 and CDR2 (germline): SQVTM, ANQGSEA. The CDR3 sequence: CSVEDQQGRAGELFF. The DNA of the CDR3 is TGCAGCGTTGAAGATCAGCAGGGTCGGGCCGGGGAGCTGTTTTTT.

The DNA for the CDR3 is TGTGCCAGCTCACCGGGGACAGGGAGGAACACTGAAGCTTTCTTT. It is translated as CASSPGTGRNTEAFF. This chain joins TRBV18 and TRBJ1-1, with TRBD1 identical over 9 bases. With V trimmed by 3 bases and J by 1 base, 3 bases remained unmatched. The germline gives CDR1 KGHSH, CDR2 LQKENI. The CDR3 consists of 15 residues.

There are a few counts of this clone. The J gene is TRBJ2-5, the V gene TRBV5-5, with 7 bases identical to TRBD1. Losses at the gene ends were 0 bases for V and 5 bases for J; bases not matched to a gene: 4. From germline, CDR1 is SGHKS and CDR2 YYEKEE (reference sequence). This CDR3 is built from 14 residues. The chain's CDR3 is CASSLGQGEETQYF. The DNA for the CDR3 is TGTGCCAGCAGCTTGGGCCAGGGGGAGGAGACCCAGTACTTC.

The rearrangement uses TRBV6-5 and TRBJ1-2; weak D call: TRBD1 (6 bases). The germline V gene has CDR1 MNHEY and CDR2 SVGAGI. The CDR3 is 15 residues long. Trimming removed 6 bases at V and 2 bases at J, with 16 bases between. The DNA of the CDR3 is TGTGCCAGCAGCGAGCAGAAACAGGGAAACTATGGCTACACCTTC. Translating gives CASSEQKQGNYGYTF.

The V gene is TRBV6-5, the J gene TRBJ1-1; 7 positions match TRBD1. Germline loops: CDR1 MNHEY, CDR2 SVGAGI. This CDR3 is built from 13 residues. Germline trimming cut 10 bases from V and 1 base from J; bases unmatched to any gene: 6. The CDR3 DNA reads TGTGCCACTTCGGGACAGCCGAACACTGAAGCTTTCTTT. It translates to CATSGQPNTEAFF.

This chain links TRBV7-3 with TRBJ2-5; 10 bases are shared with TRBD2. The CDR3 consists of 16 residues. Germline CDR1 reads SGHTA; CDR2 reads FQGTGA. The junction had 10 bases not matched to a gene; V was cut back by 4 bases and J by 5 bases. The CDR3 bases are TGTGCCAGCAGCTCTCAAGCGGGGGGGCTAGGGGAGACCCAGTACTTC. It translates to CASSSQAGGLGETQYF.

The J gene is TRBJ2-5, the V gene TRBV6-5; 10 bases fit TRBD1. The CDR3 sequence is 14 residues long. CDR1 and CDR2 (germline): MNHEY, SVGAGI. Unmatched junction bases numbered 1, after V lost 2 bases and J lost 4 bases. CDR3 bases: TGTGCCAGCAGTTACGACAGGGGGCGAGAGACCCAGTACTTC. Translation gives CASSYDRGRETQYF.

The CDR3 region has the DNA TGTGCCAGCAGTTTAACTCAGACCCCGGAGTACGTC. This gives the protein CASSLTQTPEYV. This chain joins TRBV28 and TRBJ2-7; D gene unclear. The CDR3 has 12 amino acids. Trimming removed 2 bases at V and 11 bases at J, with 13 bases between. Per the germline V gene, CDR1 is MDHEN and CDR2 is SYDVKM.

This clone has only a few counts. The chain uses TRBV12-3 or TRBV12-4 and TRBJ2-2; no clear D. The CDR3 extends over 12 amino acids. The V end was cut by 8 bases, the J end by 3 bases, with 7 bases between. CDR3 protein: CASRQHTGELFF. CDR3 nucleotide sequence: TGTGCCAGCCGGCAACACACCGGGGAGCTGTTTTTT.

V usage is TRBV2 and J usage is TRBJ1-1; 9 bases match TRBD1. The CDR3 is made up of 14 amino acids. The ends lost 9 bases at V and 5 bases at J; junction bases unmatched: 10. The germline V gene encodes CDR1 SNHLY and CDR2 FYNNEI. The DNA of the CDR3 is TGTGCCAGTAAGGAGGGACAGGGAATTACTGAAGCTTTCTTT. Residues: CASKEGQGITEAFF. Full variable domain (outside the CDR3, taken from reference TRBV2 and TRBJ1-1): EPEVTQTPSHQVTQMGQEVILRCVPISNHLYFYWYRQILGQKVEFLVSFYNNEISEKSEIFDDQFSVERPDGSNFTLKIRSTKLEDSAMYFCASKEGQGITEAFFGQGTRLTVV.

The V call is TRBV7-7, the J call TRBJ2-2; the D gene is possibly TRBD1 (6 bases). This CDR3 has 15 amino acids. The V end lost 4 bases, the J end lost 0 bases, and 9 bases lay between the germline ends. Germline V gene lookup returns CDR1 SSHAT and CDR2 FNYEAQ (reference sequence). Here the CDR3 DNA reads TGTGCCAGCAGCTCCCGGACAGCGAACACCGGGGAGCTGTTTTTT. Translating gives CASSSRTANTGELFF.

The chain carries TRBV5-4 and TRBJ1-2, with a possible D match to TRBD1 (6 bases). V gave up 3 bases and J gave up 1 base, with 10 bases separating them. Germline CDR1 is SGHNT and CDR2 is YYREEE (reference sequence). The CDR3 spans 14 residues. The CDR3 protein is CASSSAGDNYGYTF. CDR3 DNA sequence: TGTGCCAGCAGCTCCGCAGGGGATAACTATGGCTACACCTTC.